The sequence of this TCR beta chain was determined in a study of blood T cell repertoires in COVID-19. The CDR3 has 13 amino acids. V lost 5 bases, J lost 2 bases, and 8 bases lay in between. Looked up from germline, CDR1 is SEHNR and CDR2 is FQNEAQ (reference sequence). Cohort placement rested on clinical history that participants reported themselves. Per the authors' pipeline: Nucleated cell number was recorded as an estimate derived from reference gene primer amplification. Sequenced by immunoSEQ multiplex PCR; TCRdb stores in-frame clones only, minus some. V and J calls and clone size are copied from that table; D and trimming were computed from the DNA. This repertoire shows approximately 250,000 clones, about nine tenths found once; its top ten account for 4.1%.

Sequencing was performed on PBMCs or T cells enriched from blood (not recorded which). This sequence was found in a woman aged 25 to 45 with acute COVID-19. This rearrangement joins TRBV7-9 to TRBJ2-3; D unclear. CDR3 bases: TGTGCCAGCAGCCCTGGAGTCACAGATACGCAGTATTTT. It codes for CASSPGVTDTQYF.